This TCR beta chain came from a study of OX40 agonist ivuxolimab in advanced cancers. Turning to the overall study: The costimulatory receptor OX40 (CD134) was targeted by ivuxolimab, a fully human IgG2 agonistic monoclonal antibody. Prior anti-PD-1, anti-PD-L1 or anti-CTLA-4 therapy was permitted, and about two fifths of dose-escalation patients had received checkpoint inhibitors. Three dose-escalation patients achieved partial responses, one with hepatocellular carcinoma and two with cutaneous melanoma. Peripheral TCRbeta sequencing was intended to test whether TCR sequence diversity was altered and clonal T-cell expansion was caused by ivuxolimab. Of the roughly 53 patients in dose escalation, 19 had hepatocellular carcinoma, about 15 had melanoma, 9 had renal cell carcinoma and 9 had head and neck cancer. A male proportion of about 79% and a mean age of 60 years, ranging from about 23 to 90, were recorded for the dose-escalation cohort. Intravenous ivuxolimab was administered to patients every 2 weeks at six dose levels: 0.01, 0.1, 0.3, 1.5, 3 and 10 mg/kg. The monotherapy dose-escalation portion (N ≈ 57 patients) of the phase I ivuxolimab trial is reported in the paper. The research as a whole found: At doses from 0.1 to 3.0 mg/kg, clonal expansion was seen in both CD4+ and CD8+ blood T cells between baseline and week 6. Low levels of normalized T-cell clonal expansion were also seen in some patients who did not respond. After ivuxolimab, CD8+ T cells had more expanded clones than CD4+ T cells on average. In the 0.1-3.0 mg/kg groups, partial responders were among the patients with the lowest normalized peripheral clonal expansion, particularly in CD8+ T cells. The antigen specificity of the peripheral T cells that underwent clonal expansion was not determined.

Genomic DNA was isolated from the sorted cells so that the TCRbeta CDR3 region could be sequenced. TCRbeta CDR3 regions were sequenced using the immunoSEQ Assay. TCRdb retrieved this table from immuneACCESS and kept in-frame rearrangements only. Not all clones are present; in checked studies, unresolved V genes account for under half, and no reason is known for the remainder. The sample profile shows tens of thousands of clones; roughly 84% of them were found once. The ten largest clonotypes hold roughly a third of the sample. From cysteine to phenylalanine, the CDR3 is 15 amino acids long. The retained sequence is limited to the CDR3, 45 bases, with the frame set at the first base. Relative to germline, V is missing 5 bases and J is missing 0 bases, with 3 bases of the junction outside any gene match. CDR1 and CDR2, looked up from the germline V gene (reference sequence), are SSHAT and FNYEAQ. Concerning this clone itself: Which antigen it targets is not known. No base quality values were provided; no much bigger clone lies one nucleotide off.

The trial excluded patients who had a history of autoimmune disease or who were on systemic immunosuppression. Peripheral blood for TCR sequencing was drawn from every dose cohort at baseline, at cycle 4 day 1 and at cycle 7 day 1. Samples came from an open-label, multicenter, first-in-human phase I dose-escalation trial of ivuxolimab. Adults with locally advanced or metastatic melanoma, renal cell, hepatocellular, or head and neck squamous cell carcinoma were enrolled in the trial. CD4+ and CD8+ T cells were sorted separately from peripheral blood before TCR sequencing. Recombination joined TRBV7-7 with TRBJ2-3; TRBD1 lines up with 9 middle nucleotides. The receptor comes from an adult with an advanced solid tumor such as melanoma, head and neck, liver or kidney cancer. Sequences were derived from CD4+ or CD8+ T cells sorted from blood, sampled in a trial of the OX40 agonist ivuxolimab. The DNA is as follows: TGTGCCAGCAGCGCCGGGACAGGGAGCACAGATACGCAGTATTTT. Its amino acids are CASSAGTGSTDTQYF.